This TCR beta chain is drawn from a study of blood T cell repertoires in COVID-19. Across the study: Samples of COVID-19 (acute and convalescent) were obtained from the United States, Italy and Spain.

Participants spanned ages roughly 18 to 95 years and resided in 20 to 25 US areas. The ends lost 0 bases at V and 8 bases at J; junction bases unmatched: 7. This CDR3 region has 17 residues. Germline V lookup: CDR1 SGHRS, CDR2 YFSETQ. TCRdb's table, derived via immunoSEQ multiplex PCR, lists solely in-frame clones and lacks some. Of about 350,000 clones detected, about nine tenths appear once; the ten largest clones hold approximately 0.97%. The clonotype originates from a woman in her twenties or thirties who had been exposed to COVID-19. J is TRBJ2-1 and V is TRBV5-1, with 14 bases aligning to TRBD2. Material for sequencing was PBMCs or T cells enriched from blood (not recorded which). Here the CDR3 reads CASSLARTSGRYDEQFF. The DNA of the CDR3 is TGCGCCAGCAGCTTGGCCAGGACTAGCGGGAGGTACGATGAGCAGTTCTTC.